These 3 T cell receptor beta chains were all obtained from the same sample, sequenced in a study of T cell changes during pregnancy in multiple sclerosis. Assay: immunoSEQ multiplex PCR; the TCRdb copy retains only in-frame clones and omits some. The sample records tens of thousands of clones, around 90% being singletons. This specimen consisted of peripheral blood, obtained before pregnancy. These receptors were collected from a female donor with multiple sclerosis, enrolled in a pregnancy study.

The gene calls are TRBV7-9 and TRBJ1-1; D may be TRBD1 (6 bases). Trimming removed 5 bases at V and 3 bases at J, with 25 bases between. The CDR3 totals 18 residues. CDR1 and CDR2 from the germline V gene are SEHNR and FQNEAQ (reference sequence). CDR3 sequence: CASSPTRSGGLGYTEAFF. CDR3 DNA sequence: TGTGCCAGCAGCCCCACCAGGTCGGGGGGCCTGGGCTACACTGAAGCTTTCTTT.

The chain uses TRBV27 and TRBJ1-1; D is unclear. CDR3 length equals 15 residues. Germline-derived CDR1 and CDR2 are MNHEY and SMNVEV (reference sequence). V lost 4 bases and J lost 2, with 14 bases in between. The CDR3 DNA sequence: TGTGCCAGCAGTTCCCACCTTACTGGTAACACTGAAGCTTTCTTT. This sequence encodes CASSSHLTGNTEAFF.

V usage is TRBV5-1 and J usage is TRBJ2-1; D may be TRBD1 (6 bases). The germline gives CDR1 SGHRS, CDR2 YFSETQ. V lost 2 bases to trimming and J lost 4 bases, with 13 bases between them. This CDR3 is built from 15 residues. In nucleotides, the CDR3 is TGCGCCAGCAGCTTTGAGGGGGTTCTGTACAATGAGCAGTTCTTC. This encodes CASSFEGVLYNEQFF.